This entry lists 28 T cell receptor beta chains sequenced from one sample in a study of blood T cell repertoires in COVID-19. Here immunoSEQ multiplex PCR was the method, and the copy in TCRdb shows in-frame clones only, minus some. This sample has some 95,000 clones, with about nine tenths found just once. The sequencing input was peripheral blood. The receptors stem from a human donor with active COVID-19. The donor label of this sample is uncertain.

CDR3 sequence (DNA): TGTGCCAGCAGTGAAGGGACATACCAAGAGACCCAGTACTTC. This translates into CASSEGTYQETQYF. The rearrangement links TRBV2 to TRBJ2-5, with D possibly matching TRBD1 (5 bases). CDR1 SNHLY and CDR2 FYNNEI come from the germline V gene. Trimming pared 1 base from V and 0 bases from J, leaving 6 bases between. CDR3 length: 14 amino acids.

This chain connects TRBV11-1 to TRBJ1-1; D is uncertain. The germline V gene has CDR1 SGHAT and CDR2 FQDESV (reference sequence). V lost 3 bases and J lost 0, with 8 bases in between. The CDR3 is 14 amino acids. CDR3 nucleotide sequence: TGTGCCAGCAGCTTGGGCAGGTTGAACACTGAAGCTTTCTTT. The encoded protein is CASSLGRLNTEAFF.

The J gene is TRBJ2-1, the V gene TRBV11-2; D call uncertain. The CDR3 has 16 residues. Germline CDR1 and CDR2: SGHAT and FQNNGV. V was trimmed by 5 bases and J by 0 bases, leaving 14 bases between them. CDR3 sequence (DNA): TGTGCCAGCAGCCCTCATACCGAGAGCTCCTACAATGAGCAGTTCTTC. The encoded protein is CASSPHTESSYNEQFF. Drawing the rest from reference TRBV11-2 and TRBJ2-1, the complete variable domain is EAGVAQSPRYKIIEKRQSVAFWCNPISGHATLYWYQQILGQGPKLLIQFQNNGVVDDSQLPKDRFSAERLKGVDSTLKIQPAKLEDSAVYLCASSPHTESSYNEQFFGPGTRLTVL.

The chain uses TRBV4-3 and TRBJ2-5, with D possibly being TRBD1 (6 bases). Looked up from germline, CDR1 is LGHNA and CDR2 is YSLEER. V was trimmed by 5 bases and J by 2 bases, leaving 21 bases between them. The CDR3 loop spans 17 amino acids. The CDR3 DNA reads TGCGCCAGCAGCGCTACCTTAAAGACAGGAAGACAAGAGACCCAGTACTTC. Protein product: CASSATLKTGRQETQYF.

The rearrangement uses TRBV7-8 and TRBJ2-1, with D hard to call. The V and J ends lost 0 bases and 7 bases respectively, with 7 bases between them. Germline loops: CDR1 SGHVS, CDR2 FQNEAQ. The CDR3 totals 13 residues. CDR3 sequence: CASSLAQWNEQFF. CDR3 DNA: TGTGCCAGCAGCTTAGCCCAGTGGAATGAGCAGTTCTTC. The whole variable domain, remainder taken from reference TRBV7-8 and TRBJ2-1, is GAGVSQSPRYKVAKRGQDVALRCDPISGHVSLFWYQQALGQGPEFLTYFQNEAQLDKSGLPSDRFFAERPEGSVSTLKIQRTQQEDSAVYLCASSLAQWNEQFFGPGTRLTVL.

The chain combines TRBV27 with TRBJ2-2; D is unclear. The CDR3 extends over 14 amino acids. Germline assignment: CDR1 MNHEY and CDR2 SMNVEV (reference sequence). Trimming stripped 3 bases from V and 5 bases from J, with 10 bases between. The CDR3 is CASSLVLGTGELFF. CDR3 nucleotide sequence: TGTGCCAGCAGTTTGGTACTCGGGACCGGGGAGCTGTTTTTT.

V usage is TRBV24-1 and J usage is TRBJ1-1, with 8 bases that match TRBD1. The CDR3 has 13 residues. With 4 bases clipped from V and 6 bases from J, the junction kept 3 bases outside the gene matches. From germline, CDR1 is KGHDR and CDR2 SFDVKD. The CDR3 reads CATSDSDRAEAFF. The CDR3 DNA reads as TGTGCCACCAGTGACTCGGACAGGGCTGAAGCTTTCTTT.

The chain employs TRBV5-4 and TRBJ2-3; D perhaps matches TRBD1 (5 bases). Per the germline V gene, CDR1 is SGHNT and CDR2 is YYREEE (reference sequence). The CDR3 contains 15 residues. Trimming removed 0 bases from V and 2 bases from J, with 10 bases in between. The CDR3 is CASSLGTGITDTQYF. CDR3 DNA: TGTGCCAGCAGCTTGGGCACAGGAATCACAGATACGCAGTATTTT.

This chain links TRBV11-2 with TRBJ1-1; TRBD1 matches 7 bases. CDR1 and CDR2 (germline): SGHAT, FQNNGV. The CDR3 spans 15 residues. Trimming cost V 6 bases and J 4 bases; bases outside gene matches: 11. CDR3: CASSRTAGTVTEAFF. CDR3 DNA: TGTGCCAGCAGTCGTACGGCCGGGACAGTCACTGAAGCTTTCTTT.

The V gene is TRBV4-2, the J gene TRBJ1-4; 9 bases fit TRBD1. The CDR3 is 17 residues long. J was trimmed by 5 bases and V by 3 bases; bases with no gene match: 10. Germline loops: CDR1 LGHNA, CDR2 YNFKEQ. The CDR3 is CASSHQGRDRENEKLFF. The CDR3 DNA sequence: TGTGCCAGCAGCCATCAAGGGAGGGACAGGGAAAATGAAAAACTGTTTTTT.

This chain joins TRBV19 and TRBJ2-7; possible D gene TRBD1, 6 bases. CDR1 and CDR2 (germline): LNHDA, SQIVND (reference sequence). CDR3 size: 15 residues. The germline V and J ends were trimmed by 3 bases and 0 bases, with 12 bases remaining between them. CDR3 DNA: TGTGCCAGTAGTATTGGGGGCCTCAGCTCCTACGAGCAGTACTTC. Its protein product is CASSIGGLSSYEQYF.

The chain combines TRBV25-1 with TRBJ2-7, with 9 bases that match TRBD1. V shed 6 bases, J shed 7 bases, and the junction held 7 bases outside the gene matches. The germline gives CDR1 MGHDK, CDR2 SYGVNS. CDR3 length equals 13 residues. CDR3: CASRDRGIGEQYF. In DNA, the CDR3 is TGTGCCAGCAGGGACAGGGGTATTGGGGAGCAGTACTTC.

This clone was recorded only once. The rearrangement joins TRBV7-3 to TRBJ2-5, with 9 bases lining up with TRBD1. The CDR3 spans 16 residues. The germline V gene has CDR1 SGHTA and CDR2 FQGTGA. V trimming: 6 bases; J trimming: 4 bases; junction bases outside the gene matches: 12. The CDR3 is CASSPGTGPFRETQYF. DNA of the CDR3: TGTGCCAGCAGTCCCGGGACAGGGCCCTTTAGAGAGACCCAGTACTTC.

This clone was observed a handful of times. The gene calls are TRBV20-1 and TRBJ1-5, with D uncertain. This CDR3 contains 13 residues. CDR1 is DFQATT and CDR2 is SNEGSKA in the germline V gene (reference sequence). V was trimmed by 3 bases and J by 2 bases, leaving 8 bases between them. This CDR3 reads CSASAGGNQPQHF. In DNA, the CDR3 is TGCAGTGCTAGTGCAGGCGGCAATCAGCCCCAGCATTTT.

The chain couples TRBV15 to TRBJ2-5; 7 bases map to TRBD2. The V gene end was trimmed by 0 bases and the J gene end by 5 bases; junction bases not matched to a gene: 12. Germline assignment: CDR1 LNHNV and CDR2 YYDKDF (reference sequence). The CDR3 extends over 17 amino acids. The CDR3 nucleotides read TGTGCCACCAGCAGAGATCTTGGCGGGGGAGTCACGGAGACCCAGTACTTC. It codes for CATSRDLGGGVTETQYF.

V usage is TRBV14 and J usage is TRBJ2-5; 7 bases map to TRBD1. CDR3 length equals 15 residues. The germline V gene encodes CDR1 SGHDN and CDR2 FVKESK. V gave up 4 bases and J gave up 2 bases; unmatched junction bases: 7. In DNA, the CDR3 is TGTGCCAGCAGCCCCGGGACAGCCCAACAAGAGACCCAGTACTTC. This sequence encodes CASSPGTAQQETQYF.

The chain is built from TRBV3-1 (or the pseudogene TRBV3-2) and TRBJ1-1; D ambiguous. Trimming cost V 5 bases and J 10 bases, with 17 bases left between them. There are 13 residues in the CDR3. Germline V gene sequence: CDR1 LGHDT, CDR2 YNNKEL (reference sequence). DNA of the CDR3: TGTGCCAGCAGCACCCCCCCGGGGTTGGCAGCTTTCTTT. Protein: CASSTPPGLAAFF.

Only one count was recorded for this clone. V and J are TRBV28 and TRBJ1-2, with unresolved D. The V gene lost 5 bases and the J gene lost 4 bases, with 14 bases spanning the gap. CDR1 is MDHEN and CDR2 is SYDVKM in the germline V gene. The CDR3 sequence is 14 residues long. The CDR3: CASSRRAAGYGYTF. In DNA form, the CDR3 reads TGTGCCAGCAGTCGGAGGGCGGCGGGCTATGGCTACACCTTC.

Concerning this clone: Its ends do not fully match the called genes, so a read error is possible. The rearrangement joins TRBV15 to TRBJ2-7, with TRBD1 matching 7 bases. This CDR3 region has 16 residues. Per the germline V gene, CDR1 is LNHNV and CDR2 is YYDKDF (reference sequence). CDR3 sequence (DNA): TGTGCCACCAGCGGAGAGACAGGGAGATTGGTTTACGAGCAGTACTTC. This gives the protein CATSGETGRLVYEQYF.

The J gene is TRBJ2-2, the V gene TRBV7-2; 10 bases are a match to TRBD2. This CDR3 comprises 16 residues. CDR1 is SGHTA and CDR2 is FQGNSA in the germline V gene. Losses at the gene ends were 5 bases for V and 2 bases for J; bases not matched to a gene: 5. The CDR3 DNA reads TGTGCCAGCAGCCTTACTAGCGGGGCAAACACCGGGGAGCTGTTTTTT. The encoded protein is CASSLTSGANTGELFF.

The sample holds one count of this clone. The chain uses TRBV4-1 and TRBJ1-1; TRBD1 agrees at 7 bases. With 4 bases clipped from V and 0 bases from J, the junction kept 2 bases outside the gene matches. The CDR3 is 14 amino acids. Germline CDR1 MGHRA, CDR2 YSYEKL. CDR3 in amino acids: CASSPTGLNTEAFF. For the CDR3, the DNA is TGCGCCAGCAGCCCGACAGGGCTGAACACTGAAGCTTTCTTT.

The chain carries TRBV18 and TRBJ1-1; 7 nucleotides agree with TRBD1. J was trimmed by 4 bases and V by 3 bases; bases with no gene match: 8. The CDR3 is made up of 15 amino acids. CDR1 and CDR2 from the germline V gene are KGHSH and LQKENI. CDR3 sequence reads: CASSPTDRAPTEAFF. CDR3 coding DNA: TGTGCCAGCTCACCGACAGACAGGGCACCCACTGAAGCTTTCTTT.

The genes are TRBV12-5 and TRBJ2-5, with 11 bases matching TRBD2. Germline CDR1 reads LGHNT; CDR2 reads FRNRAP. The CDR3 covers 17 residues. Germline trimming cut 5 bases from V and 5 bases from J; bases unmatched to any gene: 13. This CDR3 reads CASGPRSSGGHEETQYF. The DNA of the CDR3 is TGTGCTAGTGGTCCGCGATCTAGCGGGGGGCATGAGGAGACCCAGTACTTC.

This clone was observed once. The chain couples TRBV6-2 or TRBV6-3 to TRBJ1-5; possible D gene TRBD1, 5 bases. This CDR3 region has 14 residues. V was trimmed by 2 bases and J by 11 bases, leaving 16 bases between them. The germline gives CDR1 MNHEY, CDR2 SVGEGT. CDR3 coding DNA: TGTGCCAGCAGTTACAGGGGCACTTCTGGTTCCCAGCATTTT. It translates to CASSYRGTSGSQHF.

The rearrangement joins TRBV10-3 to TRBJ2-7, with TRBD1 matching over 10 bases. The germline gives CDR1 ENHRY, CDR2 SYGVKD. The trim removed 2 bases at V and 7 bases at J, leaving 11 bases unmatched. The CDR3 totals 16 residues. This CDR3 is CAISEKTGGRMGEQYF. The CDR3 bases are TGTGCCATCAGTGAGAAGACAGGGGGCCGGATGGGGGAGCAGTACTTC.

V usage is TRBV2 and J usage is TRBJ2-3; D might be TRBD2 (7 bases). Trimming stripped 6 bases from V and 7 bases from J, with 20 bases between. This CDR3 spans 15 amino acids. Germline V gene lookup returns CDR1 SNHLY and CDR2 FYNNEI. The CDR3 loop is CASSPIGGGRNTQYF. The DNA of the CDR3 is TGTGCCAGCAGCCCAATTGGGGGGGGCAGGAATACGCAGTATTTT.

The chain recombines TRBV7-7 with TRBJ2-5; tentatively, D is TRBD1 (6 bases). Germline V gene lookup returns CDR1 SSHAT and CDR2 FNYEAQ (reference sequence). The V gene lost 5 bases and the J gene lost 0 bases, with 10 bases spanning the gap. The CDR3 has 14 residues. This CDR3 reads CASSPDRNQETQYF. CDR3 DNA: TGTGCCAGCAGCCCAGACAGGAACCAAGAGACCCAGTACTTC.

The CDR3 region is CASSQGTGGRYGYTF. CDR3 bases: TGTGCCAGCAGCCAAGGGACAGGGGGCCGCTATGGCTACACCTTC. The chain recombines TRBV3-1 (or the pseudogene TRBV3-2) with TRBJ1-2, with TRBD1 matching over 11 bases. The V gene's germline CDR1 is LGHDT and CDR2 YNNKEL (reference sequence). Losses at the gene ends were 1 base for V and 4 bases for J; bases not matched to a gene: 2. CDR3 size: 15 residues.